What follows is one T cell receptor (beta chain) and its context. Its antigen is not known. This sample is part of a study of cytomegalovirus exposure and HLA in healthy donors. The CDR3 extends over 16 amino acids. V was shortened by 3 bases and J by 7 bases, with 22 bases between the two germline ends. Germline assignment: CDR1 KGHSH and CDR2 LQKENI. The PCR had 60 Vbeta and 13 Jbeta primers. Authors' analysis steps: Among the unique TCR beta chains that a later analysis counted, about 81 million in all, roughly 11 million were shared. Assay used: immunoSEQ multiplex PCR; TCRdb lists only in-frame clones, some missing. The V and J calls and the clone size are those of that table, but D and trimming were determined from the DNA. The sample holds some 110,000 clones, nearly 85% seen once. Regarding the study as a whole: What TCR beta sequences reportedly achieved was accurate prediction of HLA-A and HLA-B alleles in most subjects. When presence/absence was analysed, sequencing depth was taken to be roughly uniform across donors.

This sequence joins TRBV18 and TRBJ2-7; tentatively, D is TRBD1 (7 bases). Sequenced: PBMCs. This clonotype was obtained from a man younger than 35 in good health and CMV-seronegative. CDR3: CASSPIPGQTRSEQYF. The CDR3 DNA follows: TGTGCCAGCTCACCTATACCGGGACAGACTAGGTCGGAGCAGTACTTC.